This entry is about one T cell receptor beta chain. TCRdb re-called the 5' RACE reads and shows each CDR3 protein once, DNA omitted. The specimen's table records about 180,000 distinct CDR3 sequences. The data were taken from a study of T cells expressing NK-cell markers. Study summary: Obtained from sorted CD3+CD56+NKG2C+, CD3+CD56+NKG2C- and CD3+CD56-NKG2C+ T cells were the TCR beta repertoires. In the group of eight sequenced donors, seven were HCMV-seropositive and one was seronegative.

Germline CDR1 MNHEY, CDR2 SMNVEV (reference sequence). There are 16 residues in the CDR3. The sequenced sample consisted of blood T cells: a sorted CD56 or NKG2C T cell subset, CD4+ or CD8+ T cells, or bulk PBMC T cells (not recorded which). The chain uses TRBV27 and TRBJ2-7; the D call of TRBD1 rests on TCRdb alone, since no DNA is present to check it. This sequence originates from a man aged 18-69 years in good health. This CDR3 is CASSLTTGGSSYEQYF.